This T cell receptor beta chain was sequenced for a study of CXCR3-negative and CXCR3-positive naive CD8 T cells. Study results and limitations: Naive CXCR3-negative and CXCR3-positive cells had similar TRBV-TRBJ usage; memory differed. Higher TRB CDR3 hydrophobicity marked CXCR3-positive naive cells relative to CXCR3-negative naive cells. Upon cryopreservation, CXCR3 expression partially decreased, and most assays used fresh PBMCs.

Carrying UMI labels, the TRB cDNA libraries were prepared through 5' RACE. One entry per CDR3 protein, without DNA, is what TCRdb gives after re-calling the 5' RACE reads. Here the sample table reports over 150,000 distinct CDR3 sequences. The CDR3 loop spans 13 amino acids. Per the germline V gene, CDR1 is MDHEN and CDR2 is SYDVKM. Cells that were CD45RO-CCR7+CD27+CD95- constituted naive CD8+ T cells. With regard to this clonotype: What it recognizes is unknown.

The chain uses TRBV28 and TRBJ2-1. The source is a human donor in good health. Some clones in this sample may be carry-over from other donors' samples. The specimen was naive CXCR3+ CD8+ T cells from blood. Noted subset: CD45RO-CCR7+CD27+CD95- naive CD8+ T cells expressing CXCR3 (TNR3+). CDR3: CASSFIQSAEQFF.